These 13 T cell receptor beta chains came from one sample sequenced in a study of radiation and T cells in renal cell carcinoma. Assay used: immunoSEQ multiplex PCR; TCRdb lists only in-frame clones, some missing. The data hold fewer than 150,000 clones, with around 90% observed a single time. Time point: blood 2 weeks post-SBRT. Described treatment: 15 Gy SBRT to primary tumor, nephrectomy 4 weeks later. The starting material was blood, obtained from a patient whose treatment included radiotherapy and nephrectomy. The receptor source for this set is a woman aged 70 to 79 with renal cell carcinoma.

This chain connects TRBV29-1 to TRBJ2-5; D perhaps matches TRBD1 (5 bases). V gave up 3 bases and J gave up 5 bases, with 19 bases separating them. Germline V gene data show CDR1 as SQVTM and CDR2 as ANQGSEA. The CDR3 consists of 15 residues. In nucleotides, the CDR3 is TGCAGCGTTGAGCCAGGAGCAGGGTTGACCGAGACCCAGTACTTC. It encodes CSVEPGAGLTETQYF.

The CDR3 nucleotides read TGCGCCAGCAGCCAAGAGGCAGGGGGTAACTATGGCTACACCTTC. This codes for CASSQEAGGNYGYTF. This chain links TRBV4-3 with TRBJ1-2; 7 bases are shared with TRBD1. The CDR3 extends over 15 amino acids. Germline assignment: CDR1 LGHNA and CDR2 YSLEER. The V gene end was trimmed by 0 bases and the J gene end by 1 base; junction bases not matched to a gene: 2.

The chain joins TRBV6-5 to TRBJ2-5; D may match TRBD1 or TRBD2 (5 bases each). The V end lost 3 bases, the J end lost 4 bases, and 15 bases lay between the germline ends. The germline gives CDR1 MNHEY, CDR2 SVGAGI. The CDR3 sequence is 15 residues long. The CDR3 is CASSYVGRAGETQYF. The CDR3 DNA reads as TGTGCCAGCAGTTATGTAGGCAGGGCGGGAGAGACCCAGTACTTC.

The chain employs TRBV19 and TRBJ1-5; 7 nucleotides align to TRBD1. V gave up 4 bases and J gave up 3 bases; unmatched junction bases: 3. CDR1 and CDR2 (germline): LNHDA, SQIVND (reference sequence). This CDR3 has 14 amino acids. The CDR3 nucleotides are TGTGCCAGTAGTACCGACAGGGTCAATCAGCCCCAGCATTTT. Amino acids: CASSTDRVNQPQHF.

This clone was counted only a few times. This chain links TRBV29-1 with TRBJ1-2, with 10 bases lining up with TRBD1. The CDR3 is made up of 14 amino acids. Germline V lookup: CDR1 SQVTM, CDR2 ANQGSEA. Trimming took 6 bases from V and 7 from J; bases not matched to a gene: 11. The CDR3 loop is CSVRRQGAPFGYTF. Written as DNA, the CDR3 is TGCAGCGTAAGAAGACAGGGGGCCCCCTTTGGCTACACCTTC.

This clone was picked up one time. This sequence joins TRBV10-3 and TRBJ2-3, with D possibly matching TRBD1 (6 bases). The germline CDR1 and CDR2 sequences are ENHRY and SYGVKD. With 8 bases removed from V and 6 bases from J, the gap between germline ends came to 18 bases. The CDR3 spans 14 residues. For the CDR3, the DNA is TGTGCCATCCGTCCACAGGGACCTCCGGATACGCAGTATTTT. Translating gives CAIRPQGPPDTQYF.

The chain employs TRBV9 and TRBJ2-5; D remains ambiguous. Germline V gene lookup returns CDR1 SGDLS and CDR2 YYNGEE. The CDR3 extends over 13 amino acids. V lost 4 bases and J lost 1, with 8 bases in between. The CDR3 here is CASSPHPQETQYF. In nucleotides, the CDR3 is TGTGCCAGCAGCCCCCATCCCCAAGAGACCCAGTACTTC.

The CDR3 sequence is CASSSRLAGQETQYF. CDR3 DNA sequence: TGTGCCAGCAGCTCCCGACTAGCGGGGCAAGAGACCCAGTACTTC. The chain links TRBV7-2 to TRBJ2-5; TRBD2 matches 11 bases. The CDR3 runs 15 residues. Germline CDR1 and CDR2: SGHTA and FQGNSA. V was clipped by 4 bases and J by 2 bases; unmatched bases: 3.

This sequence joins TRBV7-9 and TRBJ1-5; no definite D call. The V gene's germline CDR1 is SEHNR and CDR2 FQNEAQ (reference sequence). The CDR3 sequence is 15 residues long. V gave up 5 bases and J gave up 3 bases, with 14 bases separating them. The CDR3 DNA follows: TGTGCCAGCAGCCCCCCCTGGAGCACCAATCAGCCCCAGCATTTT. This translates into CASSPPWSTNQPQHF.

This sequence joins TRBV7-8 and TRBJ2-1; TRBD2 aligns across 9 bases. This CDR3 spans 18 amino acids. V shed 1 base, J shed 0 bases, and the junction held 7 bases outside the gene matches. Per germline, CDR1 SGHVS and CDR2 FQNEAQ. CDR3 sequence (DNA): TGTGCCAGCAGCTTAGGGGCGGGGGGGCATAGCTCCTACAATGAGCAGTTCTTC. Protein: CASSLGAGGHSSYNEQFF.

CDR3 nucleotide sequence: TGTGCCAGCAGGCCGGACAGGGGGCTTAACTATGGCTACACCTTC. Amino acids: CASRPDRGLNYGYTF. The chain recombines TRBV27 with TRBJ1-2, with 11 positions matching TRBD1. CDR3 size: 15 residues. V shed 6 bases and J 1 base; nucleotides not matched to a gene: 4. CDR1 is MNHEY, CDR2 SMNVEV, per germline (reference sequence).

This clone was detected only once. The genes are TRBV6-5 and TRBJ2-2; 7 bases are shared with TRBD2. The CDR3 is 14 residues long. V was pared by 6 bases and J by 6 bases, with 7 bases of the junction left unmatched. Germline loops: CDR1 MNHEY, CDR2 SVGAGI. The CDR3 here is CASSPLAESGELFF. CDR3 coding DNA: TGTGCCAGCAGCCCTCTAGCGGAGTCCGGGGAGCTGTTTTTT.

V usage is TRBV11-2 and J usage is TRBJ2-7, with 7 bases lining up with TRBD2. The germline V gene has CDR1 SGHAT and CDR2 FQNNGV. The CDR3 has 14 residues. V was pared by 1 base and J by 4 bases, with 4 bases of the junction left unmatched. CDR3 sequence (DNA): TGTGCCAGCAGCTTAGGTGGGGGGGATTACGAGCAGTACTTC. Residues: CASSLGGGDYEQYF.